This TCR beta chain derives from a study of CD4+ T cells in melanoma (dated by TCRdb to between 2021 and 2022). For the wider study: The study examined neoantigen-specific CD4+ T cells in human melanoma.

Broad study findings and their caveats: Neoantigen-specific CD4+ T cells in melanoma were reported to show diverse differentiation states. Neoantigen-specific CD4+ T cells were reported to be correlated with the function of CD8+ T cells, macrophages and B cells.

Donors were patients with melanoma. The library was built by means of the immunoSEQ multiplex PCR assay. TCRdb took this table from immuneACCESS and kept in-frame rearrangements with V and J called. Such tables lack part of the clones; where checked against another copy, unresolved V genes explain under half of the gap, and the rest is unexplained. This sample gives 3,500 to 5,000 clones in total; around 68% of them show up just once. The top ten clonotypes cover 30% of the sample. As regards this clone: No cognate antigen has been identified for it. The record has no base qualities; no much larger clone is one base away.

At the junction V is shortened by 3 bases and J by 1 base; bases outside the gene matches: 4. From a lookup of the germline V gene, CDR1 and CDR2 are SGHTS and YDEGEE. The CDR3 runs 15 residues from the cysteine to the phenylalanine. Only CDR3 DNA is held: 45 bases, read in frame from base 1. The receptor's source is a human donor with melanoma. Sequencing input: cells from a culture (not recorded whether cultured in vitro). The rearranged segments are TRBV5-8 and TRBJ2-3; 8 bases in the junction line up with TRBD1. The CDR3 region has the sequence CASSSPGQGTDTQYF. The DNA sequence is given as TGTGCCAGCAGCTCCCCGGGACAGGGCACAGATACGCAGTATTTT.